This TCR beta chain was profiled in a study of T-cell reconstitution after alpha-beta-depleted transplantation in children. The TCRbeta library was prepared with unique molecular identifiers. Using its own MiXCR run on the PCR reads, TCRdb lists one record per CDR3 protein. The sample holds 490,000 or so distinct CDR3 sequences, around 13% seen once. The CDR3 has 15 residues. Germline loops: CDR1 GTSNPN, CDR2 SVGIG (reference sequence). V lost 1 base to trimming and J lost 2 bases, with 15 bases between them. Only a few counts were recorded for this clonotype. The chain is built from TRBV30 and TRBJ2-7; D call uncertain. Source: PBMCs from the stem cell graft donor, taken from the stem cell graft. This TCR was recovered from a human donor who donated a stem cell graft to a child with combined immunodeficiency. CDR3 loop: CAWSGRNVPPYEQYF. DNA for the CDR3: TGTGCCTGGAGTGGACGAAATGTGCCCCCCTACGAGCAGTACTTC.